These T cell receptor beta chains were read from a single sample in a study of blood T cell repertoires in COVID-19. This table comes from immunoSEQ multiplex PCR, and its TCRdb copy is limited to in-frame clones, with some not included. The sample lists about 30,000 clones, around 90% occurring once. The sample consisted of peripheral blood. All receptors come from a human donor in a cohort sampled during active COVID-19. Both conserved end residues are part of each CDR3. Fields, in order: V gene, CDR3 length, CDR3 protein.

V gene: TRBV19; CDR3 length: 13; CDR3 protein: CASSMTGGYEQYF
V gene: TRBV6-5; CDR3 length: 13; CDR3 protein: CASSNSYQETQYF
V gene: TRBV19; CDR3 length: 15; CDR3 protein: CASSIPRGVVYEQFF
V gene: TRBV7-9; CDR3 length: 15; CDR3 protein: CASSPQGGRNSPLHF
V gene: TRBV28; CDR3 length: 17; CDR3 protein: CASSFPRSGSTTETQYF
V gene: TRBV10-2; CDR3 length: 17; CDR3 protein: CASSEFGEATDTGELFF
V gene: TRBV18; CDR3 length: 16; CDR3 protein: CASSPRPGGGNTEAFF
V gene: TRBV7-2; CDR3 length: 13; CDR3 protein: CASSPRTGLEQYF
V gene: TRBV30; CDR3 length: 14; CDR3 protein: CAWSVGASTDTQYF
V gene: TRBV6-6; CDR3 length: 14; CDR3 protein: CASRRGPSTDTQYF
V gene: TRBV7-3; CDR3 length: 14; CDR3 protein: CASSLKPAYNEQFF
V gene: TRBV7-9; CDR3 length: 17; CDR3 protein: CASSLGWTIRSGNTIYF
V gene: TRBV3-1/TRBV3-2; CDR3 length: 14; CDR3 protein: CASSPRGGRETQYF
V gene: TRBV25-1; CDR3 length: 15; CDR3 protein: CASSTPGERAETQYF
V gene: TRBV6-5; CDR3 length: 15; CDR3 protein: CASSYSNGANYGYTF
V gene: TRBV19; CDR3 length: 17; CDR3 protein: CASTRGGGARSNQPQHF
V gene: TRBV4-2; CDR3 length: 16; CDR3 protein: CASSQEDGQITDTQYF
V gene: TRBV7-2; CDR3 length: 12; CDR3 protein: CASSVYSYEQYF
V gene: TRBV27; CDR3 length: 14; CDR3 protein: CASSLSTGRDTQYF
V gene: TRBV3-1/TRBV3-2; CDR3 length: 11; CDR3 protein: CASSRDRGYTF
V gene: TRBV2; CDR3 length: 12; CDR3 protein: CASSQRDLQQYF
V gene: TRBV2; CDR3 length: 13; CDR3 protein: CASTRTRDTEAFF
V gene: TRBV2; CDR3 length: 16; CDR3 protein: CASSLQTGYGNTEAFF
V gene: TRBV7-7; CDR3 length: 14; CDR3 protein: CASSLADRGYEQYF
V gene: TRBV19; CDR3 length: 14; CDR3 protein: CASSQGAERETQYF
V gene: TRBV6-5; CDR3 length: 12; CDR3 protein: CASSTGWGGYTF
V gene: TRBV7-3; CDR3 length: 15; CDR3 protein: CASSLGPRPLGELFF
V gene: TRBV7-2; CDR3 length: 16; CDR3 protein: CASSWASGGAGDTQYF